Here is one TCR beta chain with its context. Sequencing used immunoSEQ multiplex PCR; TCRdb keeps in-frame clones, though not all of them. The sample yields some 80,000 clones, roughly 90% seen once. This entry belongs to a study of T cell changes during pregnancy in multiple sclerosis. CDR1 and CDR2 (germline): SNHLY, FYNNEI. This CDR3 is 16 amino acids long. With 6 bases removed from V and 0 bases from J, the gap between germline ends came to 12 bases. The input for sequencing was peripheral blood, taken in the first trimester of pregnancy. The TCR originated in a female donor in good health, enrolled as a control in a pregnancy study. J is TRBJ2-6 and V is TRBV2; D is perhaps TRBD1 (6 bases). Here the CDR3 DNA reads TGTGCCAGCAGCTGGACAGAAACCTCTGGGGCCAACGTCCTGACTTTC. Protein sequence: CASSWTETSGANVLTF.